The 4 T cell receptor beta chains below come from one sample, sequenced in a study of PD-1 blockade in classical Hodgkin lymphoma. The protocol was immunoSEQ multiplex PCR, while the TCRdb copy is restricted to in-frame clones and leaves out a portion. The sample has about 60,000 clones, about 89% seen once. Time point of the sample: cycle 4 day 1 (C4D1), after less than seven weeks of nivolumab. There was relapse after autologous stem cell transplantation in every patient, and there was variation in brentuximab vedotin exposure. The source material was peripheral blood mononuclear cells (PBMCs), sampled before the fourth cycle of nivolumab. The receptor set was obtained from a human donor with classical Hodgkin lymphoma.

The chain recombines TRBV2 with TRBJ1-2, with 10 bases matching TRBD1. V was clipped by 6 bases and J by 8 bases; unmatched bases: 3. This CDR3 is 12 amino acids long. The V gene's germline CDR1 is SNHLY and CDR2 FYNNEI. CDR3 nucleotide sequence: TGTGCCAGCAGCCGGGACAGGGGCGGCTACACCTTC. Residues: CASSRDRGGYTF.

J is TRBJ1-5 and V is TRBV5-1; D call uncertain. V was trimmed by 7 bases and J by 0 bases, leaving 14 bases between them. CDR1 and CDR2 (germline): SGHRS, YFSETQ. This CDR3 comprises 15 residues. CDR3 DNA: TGCGCCAGCCAGTTGTCGCCGTATAGCAATCAGCCCCAGCATTTT. This encodes CASQLSPYSNQPQHF.

The CDR3 region is CASSGGSNRRWQFF. The CDR3 DNA reads TGTGCCAGCAGCGGGGGATCCAACAGACGCTGGCAGTTCTTC. The rearrangement links TRBV28 to TRBJ2-1, with D maybe TRBD2 (6 bases). CDR3 size: 14 residues. With 6 bases removed from V and 12 bases from J, the gap between germline ends came to 21 bases. From germline, CDR1 is MDHEN and CDR2 SYDVKM.

This chain connects TRBV25-1 to TRBJ1-2, with D possibly TRBD1 on 5 matching bases. With 6 bases removed from V and 2 bases from J, the gap between germline ends came to 25 bases. Germline V gene data show CDR1 as MGHDK and CDR2 as SYGVNS. The CDR3 loop spans 18 amino acids. The CDR3 spells CASSNRGHPLRGNYGYTF. The CDR3 DNA reads as TGTGCCAGCAGCAACCGTGGACATCCCCTTAGGGGAAACTATGGCTACACCTTC.